Listed below are T cell receptor beta chains from one sample, sequenced in a study of T cell responses to AZD1222 COVID-19 vaccine. Clones were sequenced by immunoSEQ multiplex PCR, and TCRdb holds only the in-frame ones, with some missing. The data contain over 95,000 clones, 87% of them singletons. The source material was peripheral blood, sampled on day 0 of AZD1222 vaccination. The receptors stem from an adult in good health. The CDR3 runs from the conserved cysteine through the conserved F or W.

J: TRBJ1-1; V: TRBV15; length: 16; CDR3: CATSRDRLGPGTEAFF
J: TRBJ1-1; V: TRBV6-5; length: 13; CDR3: CASSARAVTEAFF
J: TRBJ1-2; V: TRBV12-5; length: 14; CDR3: CASGLVRGADGYTF
J: TRBJ2-5; V: TRBV5-4; length: 14; CDR3: CASSEDRGRETQYF
J: TRBJ2-5; V: TRBV5-6; length: 16; CDR3: CASSLSGRVTQETQYF
J: TRBJ2-3; V: TRBV9; length: 15; CDR3: CASSVVAGYSDTQYF
J: TRBJ1-2; V: TRBV9; length: 16; CDR3: CASSSGPGRGDYGYTF
J: TRBJ1-3; V: TRBV5-1; length: 14; CDR3: CASSLAGVGNTIYF
J: TRBJ1-2; V: TRBV5-5; length: 15; CDR3: CASRFPGGGNYGYTF
J: TRBJ1-2; V: TRBV10-3; length: 12; CDR3: CAISDREEGYTF
J: TRBJ2-5; V: TRBV9; length: 16; CDR3: CASSPGRGMTRETQYF
J: TRBJ1-2; V: TRBV6-1; length: 14; CDR3: CASSDQAGAYGYTF
J: TRBJ1-1; V: TRBV29-1; length: 11; CDR3: CSVGGPTEAFF
J: TRBJ2-2; V: TRBV9; length: 15; CDR3: CASSAGGVNTGELFF
J: TRBJ2-5; V: TRBV2; length: 15; CDR3: CASSEASGRTETQYF
J: TRBJ2-1; V: TRBV7-8; length: 17; CDR3: CASSFSSGTSGRNEQFF
J: TRBJ1-2; V: TRBV24-1; length: 14; CDR3: CATSDLRQGVGYTF
J: TRBJ2-1; V: TRBV6-4; length: 15; CDR3: CASSESSGGYNEQFF
J: TRBJ1-1; V: TRBV4-1; length: 13; CDR3: CASGTVMNTEAFF
J: TRBJ1-1; V: TRBV10-3; length: 15; CDR3: CAISESLGGNTEAFF
J: TRBJ1-5; V: TRBV23-1; length: 13; CDR3: CASSQPPEDPQHF
J: TRBJ1-1; V: TRBV30; length: 14; CDR3: CAWSPGVPNTEAFF
J: TRBJ2-7; V: TRBV6-6; length: 12; CDR3: CASSPTRGEQYF
J: TRBJ1-1; V: TRBV19; length: 12; CDR3: CASSIGQGRAFF
J: TRBJ2-3; V: TRBV7-8; length: 14; CDR3: CASSSGGATDTQYF
J: TRBJ1-2; V: TRBV4-2; length: 15; CDR3: CASSQDWDREYGYTF
J: TRBJ2-3; V: TRBV9; length: 15; CDR3: CASSSSGLRTDTQYF
J: TRBJ1-3; V: TRBV7-9; length: 15; CDR3: CASSLQGVSGNTIYF
J: TRBJ1-1; V: TRBV7-8; length: 16; CDR3: CASSPSGTAARTEAFF
J: TRBJ2-5; V: TRBV9; length: 15; CDR3: CASSANTGLQETQYF
J: TRBJ1-2; V: TRBV10-3; length: 15; CDR3: CAISDRGVPMRGYTF
J: TRBJ2-6; V: TRBV12-3/TRBV12-4; length: 12; CDR3: CASSPLQGALTF
J: TRBJ2-3; V: TRBV12-3/TRBV12-4; length: 11; CDR3: CASRGSVTQYF
J: TRBJ1-2; V: TRBV19; length: 15; CDR3: CASSIQTGTVYGYTF
J: TRBJ1-6; V: TRBV7-8; length: 12; CDR3: CASSLRGSPLHF
J: TRBJ2-5; V: TRBV30; length: 12; CDR3: CAWSVLQETQYF
J: TRBJ2-3; V: TRBV19; length: 14; CDR3: CASSTTTSTDTQYF
J: TRBJ1-5; V: TRBV2; length: 14; CDR3: CASSTQLGNQPQHF
J: TRBJ1-2; V: TRBV10-3; length: 12; CDR3: CAISDTSYGYTF
J: TRBJ1-2; V: TRBV5-5; length: 15; CDR3: CASSLETGLRYGYTF
J: TRBJ2-2; V: TRBV4-2; length: 17; CDR3: CASKLPRLAGGTGELFF
J: TRBJ2-7; V: TRBV7-8; length: 11; CDR3: CASSHAYEQYF
J: TRBJ1-6; V: TRBV5-6; length: 16; CDR3: CASSLRGTGVNSPLHF
J: TRBJ1-1; V: TRBV6-5; length: 15; CDR3: CASSYRRGGFPKAFF
J: TRBJ2-1; V: TRBV7-9; length: 11; CDR3: CASSFVDEQFF
J: TRBJ2-5; V: TRBV7-9; length: 13; CDR3: CASRLGGQETQYF
J: TRBJ1-3; V: TRBV7-6; length: 17; CDR3: CASSLVRGGLSGNTIYF
J: TRBJ1-3; V: TRBV18; length: 14; CDR3: CASSPPGVGNTIYF
J: TRBJ2-7; V: TRBV7-2; length: 16; CDR3: CASSIPLGDASYEQYF
J: TRBJ2-3; V: TRBV19; length: 14; CDR3: CASSIALAADTQYF
J: TRBJ1-5; V: TRBV7-2; length: 14; CDR3: CASSAHRGLQPQHF
J: TRBJ1-5; V: TRBV7-2; length: 15; CDR3: CASSLGDREGQPQHF
J: TRBJ1-1; V: TRBV27; length: 11; CDR3: CASSKEGAAFF
J: TRBJ1-5; V: TRBV2; length: 13; CDR3: CASSELRGQPQHF
J: TRBJ1-2; V: TRBV19; length: 13; CDR3: CASSMGAIYGYTF
J: TRBJ2-3; V: TRBV9; length: 16; CDR3: CASSVGLAANTDTQYF
J: TRBJ2-3; V: TRBV15; length: 13; CDR3: CATSRDRRDTQYF
J: TRBJ1-1; V: TRBV5-1; length: 13; CDR3: CASSPGIHTEAFF
J: TRBJ1-1; V: TRBV19; length: 13; CDR3: CASGVHGGTEAFF
J: TRBJ1-5; V: TRBV2; length: 11; CDR3: CASRGGQPQHF